These T cell receptor beta chains were read from a single sample in a study of cytomegalovirus exposure and HLA in healthy donors. Here immunoSEQ multiplex PCR was the method, and the copy in TCRdb shows in-frame clones only, minus some. The sample includes a few hundred thousand clones, around nine tenths of them seen just once. Input material: PBMCs. The receptors come from a woman younger than 35 in good health and CMV-seronegative. Each CDR3 is given with its conserved first and last residue. Each record gives: D gene, J gene, V gene, clone size, CDR3 protein, CDR3 DNA. The D gene is left open where the match is weak. The listing skips clone size in some rows; elsewhere it reads once, few, many or a size class.

d_gene: NA; j_gene: TRBJ2-7; v_gene: TRBV5-4; abundance: NA; CDR3aa: CASSLEPSSYEQYF; CDR3nt: TGTGCCAGCAGCTTGGAGCCAAGCTCCTACGAGCAGTACTTC
d_gene: TRBD1; j_gene: TRBJ1-1; v_gene: TRBV6-5; abundance: NA; CDR3aa: CASTLYRGTEAFF; CDR3nt: TGTGCCAGCACTCTATACAGGGGAACTGAAGCTTTCTTT
d_gene: NA; j_gene: TRBJ2-3; v_gene: TRBV5-1; abundance: NA; CDR3aa: CASSTGSGTDTQYF; CDR3nt: TGCGCCAGCAGTACGGGAAGTGGCACAGATACGCAGTATTTT
d_gene: TRBD1; j_gene: TRBJ2-7; v_gene: TRBV28; abundance: few; CDR3aa: CASSLRTGNSYEQYF; CDR3nt: TGTGCCAGCAGTTTAAGGACAGGGAATTCCTACGAGCAGTACTTC
d_gene: NA; j_gene: TRBJ2-4; v_gene: TRBV2; abundance: NA; CDR3aa: CASSVEQGGQNIQYF; CDR3nt: TGTGCCAGCAGTGTTGAACAGGGTGGCCAAAACATTCAGTACTTC
d_gene: NA; j_gene: TRBJ1-2; v_gene: TRBV5-4; abundance: NA; CDR3aa: CASKQEYAGRSTPGYGYTF; CDR3nt: TGTGCCAGTAAACAGGAATATGCGGGACGGTCAACCCCGGGGTACGGCTACACCTTC
d_gene: TRBD1; j_gene: TRBJ2-7; v_gene: TRBV19; abundance: NA; CDR3aa: CASSIIRGQGPEQYF; CDR3nt: TGTGCCAGTAGTATCATCCGGGGACAGGGCCCCGAGCAGTACTTC
d_gene: NA; j_gene: TRBJ2-7; v_gene: TRBV6-5; abundance: NA; CDR3aa: CASSRQGPESEQYF; CDR3nt: TGTGCCAGCAGTCGTCAGGGGCCAGAGAGCGAGCAGTACTTC
d_gene: NA; j_gene: TRBJ1-5; v_gene: TRBV5-1; abundance: few; CDR3aa: CASSLYSNQPQHF; CDR3nt: TGCGCCAGCAGCTTATATAGCAATCAGCCCCAGCATTTT
d_gene: NA; j_gene: TRBJ1-4; v_gene: TRBV9; abundance: NA; CDR3aa: CASSVGQGGRNEKLFF; CDR3nt: TGTGCCAGCAGCGTAGGGCAGGGAGGTCGTAATGAAAAACTGTTTTTT
d_gene: NA; j_gene: TRBJ1-5; v_gene: TRBV10-3; abundance: NA; CDR3aa: CAARGSNQPQHF; CDR3nt: TGTGCCGCGAGAGGCAGCAATCAGCCCCAGCATTTT
d_gene: NA; j_gene: TRBJ1-2; v_gene: TRBV5-1; abundance: once; CDR3aa: CASSLDRANYGYTF; CDR3nt: TGCGCCAGCAGCTTGGATCGAGCTAACTATGGCTACACCTTC
d_gene: TRBD1; j_gene: TRBJ1-1; v_gene: TRBV9; abundance: NA; CDR3aa: CASSVEGGQVNTEAFF; CDR3nt: TGTGCCAGCAGCGTAGAGGGGGGACAGGTCAACACTGAAGCTTTCTTT
d_gene: TRBD1; j_gene: TRBJ1-5; v_gene: TRBV18; abundance: NA; CDR3aa: CASSPPGTGINQPQHF; CDR3nt: TGTGCCAGCTCACCACCGGGGACAGGAATAAATCAGCCCCAGCATTTT
d_gene: TRBD2; j_gene: TRBJ2-1; v_gene: TRBV27; abundance: NA; CDR3aa: CASQHFSGNNEQFF; CDR3nt: TGTGCCAGCCAACATTTTAGCGGGAACAATGAGCAGTTCTTC
d_gene: NA; j_gene: TRBJ2-4; v_gene: TRBV5-4; abundance: NA; CDR3aa: CASRRSDENIQYF; CDR3nt: TGTGCCAGCAGGCGGTCAGATGAAAACATTCAGTACTTC
d_gene: TRBD2; j_gene: TRBJ2-3; v_gene: TRBV2; abundance: once; CDR3aa: CASIQRELAGGRDTQYF; CDR3nt: TGTGCCAGCATCCAACGGGAACTAGCGGGAGGGCGAGATACGCAGTATTTT
d_gene: TRBD1; j_gene: TRBJ2-3; v_gene: TRBV19; abundance: NA; CDR3aa: CASSAGQGASTDTQYF; CDR3nt: TGTGCCAGTAGTGCCGGACAGGGGGCGAGCACAGATACGCAGTATTTT
d_gene: TRBD1; j_gene: TRBJ2-7; v_gene: TRBV27; abundance: NA; CDR3aa: CASSPGQAGREQYF; CDR3nt: TGTGCCAGCAGCCCGGGACAGGCAGGGCGCGAGCAGTACTTC
d_gene: TRBD2; j_gene: TRBJ2-1; v_gene: TRBV18; abundance: NA; CDR3aa: CASSGTSGSVNEQFF; CDR3nt: TGTGCCAGCTCTGGGACTAGCGGGAGTGTCAATGAGCAGTTCTTC
d_gene: NA; j_gene: TRBJ1-1; v_gene: TRBV30; abundance: few; CDR3aa: CAWSRWNRDEAFF; CDR3nt: TGTGCCTGGAGCCGATGGAACAGGGACGAAGCTTTCTTT
d_gene: NA; j_gene: TRBJ2-5; v_gene: TRBV5-6; abundance: NA; CDR3aa: CASSFTSSGTQYF; CDR3nt: TGTGCCAGCAGCTTTACGTCGAGCGGCACCCAGTACTTC
d_gene: TRBD2; j_gene: TRBJ2-2; v_gene: TRBV27; abundance: NA; CDR3aa: CASTLSRSGSIAGELFF; CDR3nt: TGTGCCAGCACCCTTTCTCGTAGCGGGAGCATAGCCGGGGAGCTGTTTTTT
d_gene: NA; j_gene: TRBJ1-2; v_gene: TRBV7-6; abundance: NA; CDR3aa: CASSPQDHYGYTF; CDR3nt: TGTGCCAGCAGCCCACAGGACCACTATGGCTACACCTTC
d_gene: TRBD1; j_gene: TRBJ2-7; v_gene: TRBV7-2; abundance: few; CDR3aa: CASSRDRDMFYEQYF; CDR3nt: TGTGCCAGCAGCAGAGACAGGGATATGTTCTACGAGCAGTACTTC
d_gene: TRBD2; j_gene: TRBJ2-7; v_gene: TRBV27; abundance: few; CDR3aa: CASSRATSGTRTYEQYF; CDR3nt: TGTGCCAGCAGTAGAGCTACGTCCGGGACTAGAACCTACGAGCAGTACTTC
d_gene: TRBD1; j_gene: TRBJ2-7; v_gene: TRBV5-1; abundance: NA; CDR3aa: CASSLSTGGYYEQYF; CDR3nt: TGCGCCAGCAGCTTATCAACAGGGGGTTACTACGAGCAGTACTTC
d_gene: NA; j_gene: TRBJ2-1; v_gene: TRBV28; abundance: NA; CDR3aa: CASANYREGYNEQFF; CDR3nt: TGTGCCAGCGCCAACTACAGGGAAGGCTACAATGAGCAGTTCTTC
d_gene: TRBD1; j_gene: TRBJ2-7; v_gene: TRBV29-1; abundance: NA; CDR3aa: CSVGGRDRDHEQYF; CDR3nt: TGCAGCGTCGGAGGGCGGGACAGGGACCACGAGCAGTACTTC
d_gene: NA; j_gene: TRBJ1-2; v_gene: TRBV18; abundance: once; CDR3aa: CASSPRRENRGYTF; CDR3nt: TGTGCCAGCTCGCCTCGACGGGAGAATAGAGGCTACACCTTC
d_gene: TRBD2; j_gene: TRBJ2-7; v_gene: TRBV19; abundance: few; CDR3aa: CASSWASGAYEQYF; CDR3nt: TGTGCCAGTAGTTGGGCTAGCGGAGCCTACGAGCAGTACTTC
d_gene: NA; j_gene: TRBJ1-1; v_gene: TRBV20-1; abundance: few; CDR3aa: CSASDDRGSF; CDR3nt: TGCAGTGCTAGTGACGATCGCGGGTCATTT
d_gene: NA; j_gene: TRBJ1-1; v_gene: TRBV7-2; abundance: NA; CDR3aa: CASSQLPGDTEAFF; CDR3nt: TGTGCCAGCAGCCAACTGCCGGGGGACACTGAAGCTTTCTTT
d_gene: NA; j_gene: TRBJ1-2; v_gene: TRBV28; abundance: NA; CDR3aa: CASTPSGGASGYTF; CDR3nt: TGTGCCAGCACCCCGTCGGGGGGCGCAAGCGGCTACACCTTC
d_gene: TRBD1; j_gene: TRBJ2-7; v_gene: TRBV27; abundance: NA; CDR3aa: CASSLRAGGSIEAYEQYF; CDR3nt: TGTGCCAGCAGTTTACGGGCAGGGGGCTCTATAGAAGCTTACGAGCAGTACTTC
d_gene: NA; j_gene: TRBJ2-7; v_gene: TRBV27; abundance: NA; CDR3aa: CASSFSGAYEQYF; CDR3nt: TGTGCCAGCAGTTTTAGCGGAGCCTACGAGCAGTACTTC
d_gene: NA; j_gene: TRBJ2-5; v_gene: TRBV7-9; abundance: NA; CDR3aa: CASSLAQGSRETQYF; CDR3nt: TGTGCCAGCAGCTTAGCGCAGGGTAGTCGAGAGACCCAGTACTTC
d_gene: TRBD1; j_gene: TRBJ2-5; v_gene: TRBV30; abundance: NA; CDR3aa: CAWARGLVQETQYF; CDR3nt: TGTGCCTGGGCTAGGGGGCTCGTGCAAGAGACCCAGTACTTC
d_gene: NA; j_gene: TRBJ1-3; v_gene: TRBV27; abundance: NA; CDR3aa: CASKRLSGNTIYF; CDR3nt: TGTGCCAGCAAGCGGCTTTCTGGAAACACCATATATTTT
d_gene: NA; j_gene: TRBJ1-1; v_gene: TRBV6-7; abundance: NA; CDR3aa: CASREAGVHTEAFF; CDR3nt: TGTGCCAGCAGAGAAGCAGGGGTCCACACTGAAGCTTTCTTT
d_gene: NA; j_gene: TRBJ1-5; v_gene: TRBV2; abundance: NA; CDR3aa: CASSEEGISNQPQHF; CDR3nt: TGTGCCAGCAGTGAGGAGGGAATTAGCAATCAGCCCCAGCATTTT
d_gene: TRBD1; j_gene: TRBJ1-5; v_gene: TRBV19; abundance: NA; CDR3aa: CASSIRGPNQPQHF; CDR3nt: TGTGCCAGTAGCATTAGGGGGCCCAATCAGCCCCAGCATTTT
d_gene: NA; j_gene: TRBJ2-7; v_gene: TRBV5-1; abundance: few; CDR3aa: CASSLGQSYEQYF; CDR3nt: TGCGCCAGCAGCTTAGGACAGTCCTACGAGCAGTACTTC
d_gene: TRBD2; j_gene: TRBJ2-3; v_gene: TRBV6-6; abundance: few; CDR3aa: CASRQAGRTDTQYF; CDR3nt: TGTGCCAGCAGACAAGCGGGGCGCACAGATACGCAGTATTTT
d_gene: NA; j_gene: TRBJ1-3; v_gene: TRBV5-1; abundance: NA; CDR3aa: CASSPKVLTGTSSGNTIYF; CDR3nt: TGCGCCAGCAGCCCTAAGGTGCTTACAGGGACGAGCTCTGGAAACACCATATATTTT
d_gene: NA; j_gene: TRBJ1-1; v_gene: TRBV6-5; abundance: NA; CDR3aa: CASRSQGNTEAFF; CDR3nt: TGTGCCAGCAGAAGCCAGGGGAACACTGAAGCTTTCTTT
d_gene: TRBD2; j_gene: TRBJ2-3; v_gene: TRBV5-1; abundance: NA; CDR3aa: CASSWGGLNTDTQYF; CDR3nt: TGCGCCAGCAGCTGGGGGGGACTAAACACAGATACGCAGTATTTT
d_gene: NA; j_gene: TRBJ1-1; v_gene: TRBV28; abundance: NA; CDR3aa: CASSLTIRNTEAFF; CDR3nt: TGTGCCAGCAGTTTAACCATCAGGAACACTGAAGCTTTCTTT
d_gene: NA; j_gene: TRBJ1-4; v_gene: TRBV6-5; abundance: NA; CDR3aa: CASSRTPGSEKLFF; CDR3nt: TGTGCCAGCAGTCGTACCCCGGGGAGTGAAAAACTGTTTTTT
d_gene: NA; j_gene: TRBJ1-5; v_gene: TRBV6-1; abundance: NA; CDR3aa: CASSAQYSNQPQHF; CDR3nt: TGTGCCAGCAGTGCCCAGTATAGCAATCAGCCCCAGCATTTT
d_gene: TRBD2; j_gene: TRBJ2-5; v_gene: TRBV25-1; abundance: NA; CDR3aa: CASSFGLAGTQETQYF; CDR3nt: TGTGCCAGCAGTTTCGGACTAGCGGGAACTCAAGAGACCCAGTACTTC
d_gene: NA; j_gene: TRBJ1-3; v_gene: TRBV7-9; abundance: once; CDR3aa: CASSLDGAASSGNTIYF; CDR3nt: TGTGCCAGCAGCTTAGATGGCGCCGCTAGCTCTGGAAACACCATATATTTT
d_gene: TRBD1; j_gene: TRBJ1-6; v_gene: TRBV7-8; abundance: few; CDR3aa: CASSLAQGDSPLHF; CDR3nt: TGTGCCAGCAGCTTAGCCCAGGGGGATTCACCCCTCCACTTT
d_gene: TRBD1; j_gene: TRBJ1-4; v_gene: TRBV28; abundance: NA; CDR3aa: CASSNQGQFNEKLFF; CDR3nt: TGTGCCAGCAGCAACCAGGGACAGTTTAATGAAAAACTGTTTTTT
d_gene: TRBD2; j_gene: TRBJ2-1; v_gene: TRBV6-5; abundance: once; CDR3aa: CASRIAGGGSNEQFF; CDR3nt: TGTGCCAGCAGAATAGCGGGAGGGGGAAGCAATGAGCAGTTCTTC
d_gene: TRBD2; j_gene: TRBJ2-2; v_gene: TRBV2; abundance: once; CDR3aa: CASSGTSGITGELFF; CDR3nt: TGTGCCAGCAGCGGGACTAGCGGGATCACCGGGGAGCTGTTTTTT